This is a list of T cell receptor beta chains from one sample in a study of T cell clonotyping in hematopoietic cell transplantation. Only in-frame clones appear in the TCRdb table, and some are missing; sequencing was by immunoSEQ multiplex PCR. The table includes 6,000 or so clones, 87% detected once. Sequenced here: peripheral blood mononuclear cells, sampled 100 days after allogeneic stem cell transplant. These receptors all stem from a female patient between 35 and 55 years old who had an allogeneic stem cell transplant from a related donor, so the T cells may come from the graft donor. Some clones in this sample may be carry-over from other donors' samples. The conserved cysteine and the conserved F or W are not part of the CDR3 here. The D gene is left open where the match is weak.

v_gene: TRBV7-9
j_gene: TRBJ2-1
d_gene: TRBD2
CDR3aa: ASSSRLAGAGDEQF

v_gene: TRBV11-2
j_gene: TRBJ2-1
d_gene: .
CDR3aa: ASSLATVGLTNSYNEQF

v_gene: TRBV25-1
j_gene: TRBJ1-4
d_gene: .
CDR3aa: ASSDPGWAEANEKLF

v_gene: TRBV7-2
j_gene: TRBJ2-5
d_gene: .
CDR3aa: ASSAAGLASQETQY

v_gene: TRBV19
j_gene: TRBJ2-7
d_gene: TRBD2
CDR3aa: ASSIGLAGEYEQY

v_gene: TRBV6-1
j_gene: TRBJ1-2
d_gene: .
CDR3aa: ASSEMEGREGGYT

v_gene: TRBV28
j_gene: TRBJ2-3
d_gene: .
CDR3aa: ASSLYGDSFGTDTQY

v_gene: TRBV28
j_gene: TRBJ1-5
d_gene: .
CDR3aa: ASSLTGASNQPQH

v_gene: TRBV7-3
j_gene: TRBJ2-7
d_gene: TRBD2
CDR3aa: ASSLTGGEQY

v_gene: TRBV7-9
j_gene: TRBJ2-1
d_gene: .
CDR3aa: ASSLNRVGEQF

v_gene: TRBV4-3
j_gene: TRBJ2-7
d_gene: .
CDR3aa: ASSQDTGWGYEQY

v_gene: TRBV9
j_gene: TRBJ1-4
d_gene: .
CDR3aa: ASAASATNEKLF

v_gene: TRBV19
j_gene: TRBJ2-5
d_gene: TRBD2
CDR3aa: ASSPGTSGIPPAETQY

v_gene: TRBV7-8
j_gene: TRBJ1-5
d_gene: .
CDR3aa: ASSLDGSQPQH

v_gene: TRBV7-2
j_gene: TRBJ2-1
d_gene: .
CDR3aa: ASSAPGTTPFGEQF

v_gene: TRBV11-2
j_gene: TRBJ2-7
d_gene: .
CDR3aa: ASSFSFSLPGYEQY

v_gene: TRBV4-1
j_gene: TRBJ1-2
d_gene: .
CDR3aa: ASSQGVINYGYT

v_gene: TRBV28
j_gene: TRBJ2-2
d_gene: .
CDR3aa: ASSSGETNTGELF

v_gene: TRBV27
j_gene: TRBJ2-3
d_gene: TRBD1
CDR3aa: ASSYGTGGISTQY

v_gene: TRBV5-1
j_gene: TRBJ2-3
d_gene: TRBD2
CDR3aa: ASSRDPTSGSGADTQY

v_gene: TRBV11-2
j_gene: TRBJ2-1
d_gene: TRBD1
CDR3aa: ASSLDLQGSAF

v_gene: TRBV18
j_gene: TRBJ1-1
d_gene: TRBD1
CDR3aa: ASSPRQGGNTEAF

v_gene: TRBV30
j_gene: TRBJ1-2
d_gene: .
CDR3aa: AWSRQSNGYT

v_gene: TRBV11-2
j_gene: TRBJ2-7
d_gene: .
CDR3aa: ASSAGWSYEQY

v_gene: TRBV4-3
j_gene: TRBJ1-3
d_gene: .
CDR3aa: ASSQDYRGGNTIY

v_gene: TRBV7-9
j_gene: TRBJ2-3
d_gene: .
CDR3aa: ASSLPGGHRTDTQY

v_gene: TRBV27
j_gene: TRBJ2-2
d_gene: .
CDR3aa: ASSLGGIYTGELF

v_gene: TRBV5-4
j_gene: TRBJ2-1
d_gene: .
CDR3aa: ASSPDSWSYNEQF

v_gene: TRBV2
j_gene: TRBJ2-5
d_gene: .
CDR3aa: ASSVRAETQY

v_gene: TRBV7-2
j_gene: TRBJ1-5
d_gene: .
CDR3aa: ASSWRVGGNQPQH

v_gene: TRBV6-4
j_gene: TRBJ2-1
d_gene: TRBD2
CDR3aa: ASSEGLAGGNEQF

v_gene: TRBV28
j_gene: TRBJ2-7
d_gene: TRBD2
CDR3aa: ASRSGLAGAVQY

v_gene: TRBV2
j_gene: TRBJ1-5
d_gene: .
CDR3aa: ASTGVASNQPQH

v_gene: TRBV10-1
j_gene: TRBJ2-1
d_gene: TRBD2
CDR3aa: ASSARGVAGRYYNEQF

v_gene: TRBV6-1
j_gene: TRBJ2-5
d_gene: .
CDR3aa: ASSAQGGETQY

v_gene: TRBV7-2
j_gene: TRBJ2-3
d_gene: .
CDR3aa: ASSLGSKMDTQY

v_gene: TRBV9
j_gene: TRBJ2-1
d_gene: .
CDR3aa: ASSVDAGRSYNEQF

v_gene: TRBV5-1
j_gene: TRBJ2-2
d_gene: .
CDR3aa: ASSFKYTGELF

v_gene: TRBV7-2
j_gene: TRBJ2-5
d_gene: .
CDR3aa: ASTYSQGGQETQY

v_gene: TRBV14
j_gene: TRBJ1-1
d_gene: .
CDR3aa: ASSPAGMNTEAF

v_gene: TRBV11-2
j_gene: TRBJ2-1
d_gene: .
CDR3aa: ASSARKRAYNEQF